This is a list of T cell receptor beta chains from one sample in a study of PD-1 and CTLA-4 blockade in melanoma. Method: immunoSEQ multiplex PCR; TCRdb's copy keeps in-frame clones and lacks some. The profile shows 20,000 or so clones, approximately 89% of them singletons. The sequenced sample was CD8+ T cells from peripheral blood, obtained before anti-PD-1 treatment. These receptors originate from a human donor with melanoma. Both conserved end residues are part of each CDR3. D genes are given only for firm matches. Clone size is shown for a subset of rows, as once, few, many or a class of expanded clone.

.	TRBV6-5	TRBJ1-1	.	CASRGARRSNTEAFF	TGTGCCAGCAGGGGCGCACGGAGGTCGAACACTGAAGCTTTCTTT
.	TRBV9	TRBJ2-3	.	CASSVGGGGASTDTQYF	TGTGCCAGCAGCGTAGGAGGAGGGGGAGCGAGCACAGATACGCAGTATTTT
.	TRBV29-1	TRBJ1-2	.	CSVVWQEKLYGYTF	TGCAGCGTTGTTTGGCAGGAGAAGCTTTATGGCTACACCTTC
.	TRBV12-3/TRBV12-4	TRBJ2-5	.	CASSRLLRETQYF	TGTGCCAGCAGTCGGCTCCTCCGGGAGACCCAGTACTTC
.	TRBV13	TRBJ2-7	.	CASSLLTPAVGEAYEQYF	TGTGCCAGCAGCTTACTTACTCCCGCCGTGGGAGAAGCCTACGAGCAGTACTTC
.	TRBV28	TRBJ2-1	.	CASSPPDSPYNEQFF	TGTGCCAGCAGTCCCCCGGACAGTCCTTACAATGAGCAGTTCTTC
.	TRBV3-1/TRBV3-2	TRBJ1-1	.	CASRQEIGANTEAFF	TGTGCCAGCAGACAAGAGATCGGGGCGAACACTGAAGCTTTCTTT
.	TRBV4-1	TRBJ1-3	.	CASSQDGGGARNTIYF	TGCGCCAGCAGCCAAGACGGCGGGGGCGCGAGAAACACCATATATTTT
.	TRBV28	TRBJ1-2	.	CASRSPGLNYGYTF	TGTGCCAGCAGGTCCCCAGGGCTAAACTATGGCTACACCTTC
.	TRBV14	TRBJ1-1	.	CASSQGRGLGRTEAFF	TGTGCCAGCAGCCAAGGCCGGGGACTGGGAAGGACTGAAGCTTTCTTT
.	TRBV4-1	TRBJ1-6	.	CASSQGVSSPLHF	TGCGCCAGCAGCCAGGGAGTTTCTTCACCCCTCCACTTT
.	TRBV11-2	TRBJ1-6	.	CASSRTVSSSPLHF	TGTGCCAGCAGCCGGACGGTCAGCTCTTCACCCCTCCACTTT
.	TRBV6-5	TRBJ1-4	.	CASSTGATNEKLFF	TGTGCCAGCAGTACTGGGGCTACGAATGAAAAACTGTTTTTT
.	TRBV7-6	TRBJ2-7	once	CASSLGGSSRDEQYF	TGTGCCAGCAGCTTAGGCGGGTCGTCTCGGGACGAGCAGTACTTC
TRBD1	TRBV2	TRBJ2-3	.	CASNRGSSSTDTQYF	TGTGCCAGCAACAGGGGGTCCTCTAGCACAGATACGCAGTATTTT
TRBD2	TRBV3-1/TRBV3-2	TRBJ2-7	.	CASSQELAGHYEQYF	TGTGCCAGCAGCCAAGAACTAGCGGGGCACTACGAGCAGTACTTC
.	TRBV9	TRBJ1-2	.	CASSENYGYTF	TGTGCCAGCAGCGAGAACTATGGCTACACCTTC
.	TRBV28	TRBJ2-2	.	CASSLDTTATFTGELFF	TGTGCCAGCAGTTTAGATACGACCGCAACTTTCACCGGGGAGCTGTTTTTT
TRBD1	TRBV19	TRBJ2-5	.	CASSTGTGGETQYF	TGTGCCAGTAGTACCGGGACAGGGGGAGAGACCCAGTACTTC
TRBD1	TRBV4-1	TRBJ2-7	.	CASSQVAGTAYEQYF	TGCGCCAGCAGCCAAGTAGCAGGGACAGCCTACGAGCAGTACTTC
.	TRBV5-4	TRBJ1-5	.	CASSLGGSNQPQHF	TGTGCCAGCAGCTTGGGGGGATCCAATCAGCCCCAGCATTTT
.	TRBV7-9	TRBJ1-2	.	CASSTQEFNYGYTF	TGTGCCAGCAGCACCCAGGAATTCAACTATGGCTACACCTTC
TRBD2	TRBV7-2	TRBJ2-1	.	CASSSQERGTSNNEQFF	TGTGCCAGCAGCAGCCAGGAGCGGGGGACCTCCAACAATGAGCAGTTCTTC
TRBD2	TRBV4-2	TRBJ2-1	.	CASSQDRGSSYNEQFF	TGTGCCAGCAGCCAAGATCGCGGGAGCTCCTACAATGAGCAGTTCTTC
.	TRBV7-9	TRBJ2-7	.	CASVEGSEQYF	TGTGCCAGCGTGGAGGGGTCCGAGCAGTACTTC
.	TRBV27	TRBJ2-7	.	CASSLGGNYEQYF	TGTGCCAGCAGTTTAGGAGGAAACTACGAGCAGTACTTC
.	TRBV15	TRBJ1-1	.	CATSRDRGGNTEAFF	TGTGCCACCAGCAGAGATAGAGGAGGGAACACTGAAGCTTTCTTT
TRBD1	TRBV28	TRBJ2-7	.	CASLAGTGDYEQYF	TGTGCCAGCCTCGCCGGGACAGGGGACTACGAGCAGTACTTC